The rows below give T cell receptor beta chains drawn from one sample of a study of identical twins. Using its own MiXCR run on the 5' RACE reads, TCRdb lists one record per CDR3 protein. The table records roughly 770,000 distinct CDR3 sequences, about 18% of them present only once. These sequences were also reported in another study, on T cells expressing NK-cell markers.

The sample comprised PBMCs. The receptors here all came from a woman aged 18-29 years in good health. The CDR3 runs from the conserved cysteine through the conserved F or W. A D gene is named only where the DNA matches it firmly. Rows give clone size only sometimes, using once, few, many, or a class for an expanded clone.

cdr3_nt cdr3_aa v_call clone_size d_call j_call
TGCAGTGCTAGGCCCCAGGGACTAATACACTTCTTC CSARPQGLIHFF TRBV20-1 few TRBD2 TRBJ2-1
TGCAGTGCTAGCCCTACTCAGGGTTTCGATGAAAAACTGTTTTTT CSASPTQGFDEKLFF TRBV20-1 . . TRBJ1-4
TGTGCCAGCACCGACTCGAGTATCGCTGAAGCTTTCTTT CASTDSSIAEAFF TRBV7-9 . . TRBJ1-1
TGCGCCAGCAGCGACCCGACCCGTGCCCGGGTGAACATTCAGTACTTC CASSDPTRARVNIQYF TRBV4-1 . . TRBJ2-4
TGTGCCACCTTTGGGGGGACTGAAGCTTTCTTT CATFGGTEAFF TRBV2 . . TRBJ1-1
TGTGCCAGCAGCTTAGCTGGTGGGCCGAGGCGGTATTTT CASSLAGGPRRYF TRBV7-8 few . TRBJ2-3
TGTGCCAGCAGCCATACTCAGGGAAGAGAGACCCAGTACTTC CASSHTQGRETQYF TRBV4-2 . . TRBJ2-5
TGTGCCAGCAGCCCCTGGGAGAGCTCCTACAATGAGCAGTTCTTC CASSPWESSYNEQFF TRBV4-2 few . TRBJ2-1
TGTGCCAGCAGTGAACAGCATCCGATTAACACAGATACGCAGTATTTT CASSEQHPINTDTQYF TRBV6-1 . . TRBJ2-3
TGCGCCACGCACCTAACCACGGACGCACGGAAGGGGTACAATTCACCCCTCCACTTT CATHLTTDARKGYNSPLHF TRBV23-1 . . TRBJ1-6
TGTGCCAGCAGTTACTCCTCCTGGGGGGCGGAGACCCAGTACTTC CASSYSSWGAETQYF TRBV6-2/TRBV6-3 . . TRBJ2-5
TGTGCCAGCAGCTTTAAGGTGGACCCGGGAGATACGCAGTATTTT CASSFKVDPGDTQYF TRBV7-3 . . TRBJ2-3
TGTGCCAGCAGTGGACTAGCGGGAGGCGGGAATGAGCAGTTCTTC CASSGLAGGGNEQFF TRBV25-1 . TRBD2 TRBJ2-1
TGTGCCAGCAGTTTCGGCCGCTACGAGCAGTACTTC CASSFGRYEQYF TRBV12-3/TRBV12-4 many . TRBJ2-7
TGTGCCAGCTCAGCGGGAGCCGTTGAGCAGTTCTTC CASSAGAVEQFF TRBV12-3/TRBV12-4 . TRBD2 TRBJ2-1
TGTGCCAGCAGTTTTTTACAGGGGGAGACAGCTTTCTTT CASSFLQGETAFF TRBV12-3/TRBV12-4 few TRBD1 TRBJ1-1
TGTGCCAGCAGTTTGGGACCGTACACCGGGGAGCTGTTTTTT CASSLGPYTGELFF TRBV6-2/TRBV6-3 few . TRBJ2-2
TGTGCCAGCAGTCCATGGGGACAGGGGGTTCGCGAGCAGTACTTC CASSPWGQGVREQYF TRBV12-3/TRBV12-4 . TRBD1 TRBJ2-7
TGCAGTGCTAGAGATTCGGCTAGCTCGGTGGATACGCAGTATTTT CSARDSASSVDTQYF TRBV20-1 few . TRBJ2-3
TGCGCCAGCAGCTCGATTGTGGGGCTGAGGACTGAAGCTTTCTTT CASSSIVGLRTEAFF TRBV5-1 few . TRBJ1-1
TGCAGTGCTAGAGATGCCTCGGGACAGGGCACAGATACGCAGTATTTT CSARDASGQGTDTQYF TRBV20-1 . TRBD1 TRBJ2-3
TGTGCCAGCAGCCAAGCGGCAGGTCGGCGGGACAAAAACATTCAGTACTTC CASSQAAGRRDKNIQYF TRBV3-1 . . TRBJ2-4
TGTGCCAGCAGCTTTCTCGCCAGCTCGAAGCCTTCCCAAGAGACCCAGTACTTC CASSFLASSKPSQETQYF TRBV7-8 . . TRBJ2-5
TGTGCCAGCATGGCGAGCTCCTACAATGAGCAGTTCTTC CASMASSYNEQFF TRBV2 . . TRBJ2-1
TGCAGCGTTGGACGGGGGAGGGCAGATACGCAGTATTTT CSVGRGRADTQYF TRBV29-1 . TRBD2 TRBJ2-3
TGCGCCAGCAGCTTGCGCAGGGTCCGGGATACGCAGTATTTT CASSLRRVRDTQYF TRBV5-1 few . TRBJ2-3
TGCGCCAGCAGCGGCAGGAACAATGAGCAGTTCTTC CASSGRNNEQFF TRBV5-1 many . TRBJ2-1
TGCAGTGCAGATAAAACCAGCGGGGGACCCACCTACAATGAGCAGTTCTTC CSADKTSGGPTYNEQFF TRBV20-1 . TRBD2 TRBJ2-1
TGTGCCAGCAGCCAGACAGGGACCCTTTACAATGAGCAGTTCTTC CASSQTGTLYNEQFF TRBV6-1 many TRBD1 TRBJ2-1
TGCAGTGCTCCTCGGGGCGGTTTGAGCTCCTACAATGAGCAGTTCTTC CSAPRGGLSSYNEQFF TRBV20-1 few . TRBJ2-1
TGTGCCAGCAGTATCCTCGGACAGGGGGCTTACGAGCAGTACTTC CASSILGQGAYEQYF TRBV12-3/TRBV12-4 . TRBD1 TRBJ2-7
TGTGCCAGCAGTTACGGGTCAAGGGCGGTAAAGTTCTTC CASSYGSRAVKFF TRBV6-5 few . TRBJ2-1
TGTGCCAGCAGCTTAATTATTCAGAGGGACGACTATGGCTACACCTTC CASSLIIQRDDYGYTF TRBV7-8 few . TRBJ1-2
TGTGCCAGCAGCGTAGCTGAGACGGAAAAACTGTTTTTT CASSVAETEKLFF TRBV9 . . TRBJ1-4
TGCGCCAGTACGAAAGACACTGAAGCTTTCTTT CASTKDTEAFF TRBV5-1 few . TRBJ1-1
TGTGCCAGCAGCTCTCTTACCCTGGGCACTGAAGCTTTCTTT CASSSLTLGTEAFF TRBV6-1 few . TRBJ1-1
TGCAGTGCTAGAGATTCCGGGAGGGCCTACGAGCAGTACTTC CSARDSGRAYEQYF TRBV20-1 few TRBD2 TRBJ2-7
TGTGCCACCAGTGACGACCAGACTGCTAACACCGGGGAGCTGTTTTTT CATSDDQTANTGELFF TRBV24-1 few . TRBJ2-2
TGTGCCAGCAGTTTCTCCAGAGCTCGGGTCCCAGATACGCAGTATTTT CASSFSRARVPDTQYF TRBV12-3/TRBV12-4 few . TRBJ2-3
TGCGCCAGCAGCTTGGGCGATTACACCGGGGAGCTGTTTTTT CASSLGDYTGELFF TRBV5-1 few . TRBJ2-2
TGCAGTGCTAGCACCAACACAGGGGGCGTAGGGTACGAGCAGTACTTC CSASTNTGGVGYEQYF TRBV20-1 few TRBD1 TRBJ2-7
TGCGCCAGCAGCCAAGTAACGGGTCCCTACGAGCAGTACTTC CASSQVTGPYEQYF TRBV4-1 . . TRBJ2-7
TGCAGTGCTAGAGTTCTGAACGCAGATACGCAGTATTTT CSARVLNADTQYF TRBV20-1 . . TRBJ2-3
TGTGCCAGTAGCGCTACAGGGGAAGGCAATCAGCCCCAGCATTTT CASSATGEGNQPQHF TRBV19 few TRBD1 TRBJ1-5
TGTGCCAGCAGCCAGACAGCCGGGGTTTACGAGCAGTACTTC CASSQTAGVYEQYF TRBV5-6 few . TRBJ2-7
TGCGCCAGCAGCCAAGATGCAGTCTCACTCTACGAGCAGTACTTC CASSQDAVSLYEQYF TRBV4-3 few . TRBJ2-7
TGTGCCAGCAGCGTGATGGCGGCCACCTACAATGAGCAGTTCTTC CASSVMAATYNEQFF TRBV9 . . TRBJ2-1
TGCAGCGTCGATACGTCTGTGGGGCGAGGTGGCTACACCTTC CSVDTSVGRGGYTF TRBV29-1 many . TRBJ1-2
TGCGCCAGCAGCCCGAGGGGAGCAGATACGCAGTATTTT CASSPRGADTQYF TRBV5-1 many . TRBJ2-3
TGCGCCAGCAGCCAAGAGGCGGCGAACACCGGGGAGCTGTTTTTT CASSQEAANTGELFF TRBV4-3 once . TRBJ2-2
TGCAGTGCTAGACTAGCGGGGGGTTCCGGTGAGCAGTTCTTC CSARLAGGSGEQFF TRBV20-1 few TRBD2 TRBJ2-1
TGTGCCAGCAGCACGATACTAACTAGGGGTGGGAATGAGCAGTTCTTC CASSTILTRGGNEQFF TRBV5-5 few . TRBJ2-1
TGCGCCAGCTTCAGTCGGGACGGGGCCTACAATGAGCAGTTCTTC CASFSRDGAYNEQFF TRBV5-1 . . TRBJ2-1
TGCGCCAGCAGCCACCCCGGCAATGAGCAGTTCTTC CASSHPGNEQFF TRBV5-1 many . TRBJ2-1
TGCAGTGCTAGAGCAGGGCCTAGCGGGGCGGGAAAGTACTTC CSARAGPSGAGKYF TRBV20-1 few TRBD2 TRBJ2-5
TGCAGTGCCAGCCCTCTAGCGGGGGGGGGCACAGATACGCAGTATTTT CSASPLAGGGTDTQYF TRBV20-1 . TRBD2 TRBJ2-3
TGTGCCAGCAGCCAAGAAGGCTGGGGGCATCAGCCCCAGCATTTT CASSQEGWGHQPQHF TRBV3-1 . . TRBJ1-5
TGTGCCAGCTCACCCCGGATGGGGGCGCGTACTGAAGCTTTCTTT CASSPRMGARTEAFF TRBV18 . . TRBJ1-1
TGTGCCAGTCAATTCGCCGGGATGAGCGAAAAACTGTTTTTT CASQFAGMSEKLFF TRBV12-3/TRBV12-4 few . TRBJ1-4